Presented here are 22 T cell receptor beta chains from one specimen sequenced in a study of identical twins. TCRdb re-called the 5' RACE reads through MiXCR, storing one row per CDR3 protein. The repertoire includes 500,000 to 700,000 distinct CDR3 sequences, 7% to 7.5% of them detected once, and roughly 1.5% sits in the top ten. The sample was also linked to a second study, of yellow fever vaccine responses in identical twins.

Sequencing was performed on PBMCs. The receptors were sampled from a woman aged 18-30 years in good health.

This sequence joins TRBV29-1 and TRBJ2-1, with TRBD1 identical over 8 bases. V lost 6 bases and J lost 3; bases outside the gene matches: 19. Germline V gene lookup returns CDR1 SQVTM and CDR2 ANQGSEA. The CDR3 covers 18 residues. The CDR3 sequence is CSVEPTGAVAEYYNEQFF. The CDR3 bases are TGCAGCGTCGAACCGACAGGGGCGGTAGCCGAATACTACAATGAGCAGTTCTTC.

V gene TRBV3-1 combines with J gene TRBJ2-7; tentatively, D is TRBD1 or TRBD2 (6 bases each). CDR3 length equals 14 residues. Germline loops: CDR1 LGHDT, CDR2 YNNKEL (reference sequence). Deletions cut 8 bases from V and 6 bases from J, with 20 bases between. The CDR3 loop reads CASAPRRGYVEQYV. The CDR3 DNA reads as TGTGCCAGCGCACCGAGGAGGGGGTATGTCGAGCAGTACGTC.

This clonotype has at least ten counts. This chain uses TRBV12-3 or TRBV12-4 with TRBJ2-2; D gene unclear. With 4 bases removed from V and 0 bases from J, the gap between germline ends came to 9 bases. The CDR3 is made up of 15 amino acids. The CDR3 DNA reads TGTGCCAGCAGTTCCGACACCACGAACACCGGGGAGCTGTTTTTT. This translates into CASSSDTTNTGELFF.

This clonotype was seen at least ten times. The chain is built from TRBV4-1 and TRBJ2-3; 7 positions match TRBD2. CDR1 and CDR2 from the germline V gene are MGHRA and YSYEKL. The CDR3 has 17 residues. Trimming cost V 2 bases and J 2 bases; bases outside gene matches: 10. Here the CDR3 DNA reads TGCGCCAGCAGCCAATCCCTAGCGGAGATACTCACAGATACGCAGTATTTT. It codes for CASSQSLAEILTDTQYF.

The chain couples TRBV4-1 to TRBJ2-5; D is uncertain. V lost 1 base and J 9 bases, leaving 18 bases between the germline ends. This CDR3 contains 15 residues. The germline V gene has CDR1 MGHRA and CDR2 YSYEKL. This chain's CDR3 is CASSQVYGSGRSQYF. The DNA of the CDR3 is TGCGCCAGCAGCCAAGTATACGGTTCCGGCAGGTCCCAGTACTTC.

This clonotype appeared a few times. The V and J genes are TRBV5-1 and TRBJ1-6, with TRBD1 matching over 7 bases. The CDR3 totals 16 residues. The V gene's germline CDR1 is SGHRS and CDR2 YFSETQ. V lost 4 bases to trimming and J lost 4 bases; unmatched junction nucleotides: 8. The CDR3 DNA reads TGCGCCAGCAGCGCGCCCCCGGGACAGTATAATTCACCCCTCCACTTT. Translated, it gives CASSAPPGQYNSPLHF.

A few counts support this clonotype. The V and J genes are TRBV7-6 and TRBJ2-5; D may match TRBD1 or TRBD2 (5 bases each). The CDR3 covers 17 residues. The germline V and J ends were trimmed by 4 bases and 0 bases, with 18 bases remaining between them. Germline CDR1 and CDR2: SGHVS and FNYEAQ. The DNA for the CDR3 is TGTGCCAGCAGCTCCGGTCCGGGACGACCGTACCAAGAGACCCAGTACTTC. This gives the protein CASSSGPGRPYQETQYF.

This clonotype was seen only a few times. V and J are TRBV7-8 and TRBJ2-1; 10 bases match TRBD1. CDR1 SGHVS and CDR2 FQNEAQ come from the germline V gene. V was clipped by 5 bases and J by 8 bases; unmatched bases: 6. The CDR3 contains 14 residues. CDR3 amino acids: CASSPSTGGDEQFF. The DNA of the CDR3 is TGTGCCAGCAGCCCCTCGACAGGGGGCGATGAGCAGTTCTTC.

The chain has TRBV10-3 and TRBJ1-1; tentatively, D is TRBD1 (5 bases). The CDR3 consists of 14 residues. Germline V gene lookup returns CDR1 ENHRY and CDR2 SYGVKD. V was clipped by 7 bases and J by 3 bases, with 15 bases between them. CDR3 amino acids: CAIIWTTTYTEAFF. In DNA form, the CDR3 reads TGTGCCATCATCTGGACAACTACTTACACTGAAGCTTTCTTT.

In its sample, this clonotype was seen many times. The chain couples TRBV12-3 or TRBV12-4 to TRBJ1-1; D unresolved. The V and J ends lost 6 bases and 1 base respectively, with 18 bases between them. This CDR3 comprises 16 residues. As DNA, the CDR3 is TGTGCCAGCAGCCTTGCAGATAGACGGACGAACACTGAAGCTTTCTTT. Protein sequence: CASSLADRRTNTEAFF.

This clonotype has just a few counts. The chain couples TRBV12-3 or TRBV12-4 to TRBJ1-5, with 12 bases aligning to TRBD1. This CDR3 has 14 amino acids. V lost 6 bases and J lost 6; bases outside the gene matches: 3. The CDR3 spells CASRGTGGGQPQHF. CDR3 bases: TGTGCCAGCAGGGGGACAGGGGGCGGTCAGCCCCAGCATTTT.

This clonotype occurred many times. The chain links TRBV5-1 to TRBJ2-1; 7 bases agree with TRBD1. Trimming removed 4 bases from V and 5 bases from J; junction bases left unmatched: 6. The CDR3 contains 14 residues. CDR1 and CDR2 (germline): SGHRS, YFSETQ. The DNA of the CDR3 is TGCGCCAGCAGCACAGGGGACCTGAACAATGAGCAGTTCTTC. Protein product: CASSTGDLNNEQFF.

This clonotype was seen only a few times. The CDR3 nucleotides read TGTGCCAGCAGCTTGTTTTCCCCACATAGCGATGAGCAGTTCTTC. Translating it yields CASSLFSPHSDEQFF. This chain uses TRBV5-8 with TRBJ2-1, with D perhaps TRBD2 (5 bases). The germline V gene encodes CDR1 SGHTS and CDR2 YDEGEE. V was pared by 1 base and J by 8 bases, with 16 bases between. The CDR3 has 15 amino acids.

This clonotype was found many times. The V gene is TRBV20-1, the J gene TRBJ2-5; weak D call: TRBD2 (6 bases). The CDR3 is made up of 13 amino acids. CDR1 and CDR2 from the germline V gene are DFQATT and SNEGSKA (reference sequence). Trimming took off 3 bases at V and 7 bases at J, with 15 bases between the two ends. CDR3 residues: CSARGLPSRTQYF. CDR3 in DNA: TGCAGTGCTAGGGGACTTCCCTCGAGGACCCAGTACTTC.

The rearrangement uses TRBV5-1 and TRBJ2-1; a possible D gene is TRBD1 (6 bases). Germline CDR1 is SGHRS and CDR2 is YFSETQ. CDR3 length: 14 residues. Trimming took off 4 bases at V and 4 bases at J, with 12 bases between the two ends. CDR3 DNA: TGCGCCAGCAGCCCTAGGACAGAGTACAATGAGCAGTTCTTC. This codes for CASSPRTEYNEQFF.

This chain joins TRBV4-1 and TRBJ2-3, with 9 bases lining up with TRBD2. The junction had 9 bases not matched to a gene; V was cut back by 2 bases and J by 0 bases. The germline V gene encodes CDR1 MGHRA and CDR2 YSYEKL. The CDR3 covers 18 residues. This CDR3 reads CASSQPLERGDSTDTQYF. The CDR3 DNA sequence: TGCGCCAGCAGCCAACCGCTCGAGCGGGGGGACAGCACAGATACGCAGTATTTT.

This clonotype occurred many times. The rearrangement joins TRBV7-9 to TRBJ2-1; 9 nucleotides align to TRBD1. The CDR3 loop spans 15 amino acids. Trimming cost V 5 bases and J 4 bases; bases outside gene matches: 6. The germline V gene encodes CDR1 SEHNR and CDR2 FQNEAQ (reference sequence). The CDR3 nucleotides are TGTGCCAGCAGCCAGGGACAGGGCCTTTACAATGAGCAGTTCTTC. Translation gives CASSQGQGLYNEQFF.

This clonotype appeared a few times. The chain recombines TRBV7-9 with TRBJ2-6, with D unresolved. CDR1 and CDR2 (germline): SEHNR, FQNEAQ (reference sequence). The CDR3 has 14 residues. Trimming cost V 6 bases and J 0 bases, with 6 bases left between them. The CDR3: CASRLISGANVLTF. For the CDR3, the DNA is TGTGCCAGCAGACTGATCTCTGGGGCCAACGTCCTGACTTTC.

This clonotype was observed at least ten times. This chain connects TRBV7-3 to TRBJ2-1, with 13 bases lining up with TRBD2. Per germline, CDR1 SGHTA and CDR2 FQGTGA. The CDR3 is 21 residues long. The J segment lost 0 bases and the V segment lost 1 base, leaving 12 bases of the junction unmatched. In DNA form, the CDR3 reads TGTGCCAGCAGCTTAAACCCCGCCGGACTAGCGGGAGCTACCTCCTACAATGAGCAGTTCTTC. Translated, it gives CASSLNPAGLAGATSYNEQFF.

This chain connects TRBV12-3 or TRBV12-4 to TRBJ1-5; TRBD1 agrees at 7 bases. Unmatched junction bases numbered 7, after V lost 4 bases and J lost 4 bases. CDR3 size: 15 residues. The CDR3 sequence is CASSSGQLVNQPQHF. The CDR3 DNA is TGTGCCAGCAGTTCGGGACAGTTAGTTAATCAGCCCCAGCATTTT.

This clonotype turned up a few times. The chain links TRBV4-1 to TRBJ2-5; D assignment may be TRBD1 or TRBD2 (5 bases each). The V gene lost 5 bases and the J gene lost 5 bases, with 15 bases spanning the gap. The CDR3 is made up of 14 amino acids. Germline V lookup: CDR1 MGHRA, CDR2 YSYEKL. Written as DNA, the CDR3 is TGCGCCAGCAGCGGCAGGGAGTTGTTGGAGACCCAGTACTTC. Its protein product is CASSGRELLETQYF.

This clonotype was picked up one time. This sequence joins TRBV2 and TRBJ2-1; possibly TRBD1 for D (6 bases). The CDR3 spans 18 residues. Trimming shortened V by 2 bases and J by 7 bases, and 24 bases separated the two germline ends. Germline lookup yields CDR1 SNHLY and CDR2 FYNNEI. DNA for the CDR3: TGTGCCAGCAGTGAAACGGACAGAGACACATTCGGGCGAAATGAGCAGTTCTTC. Amino acids: CASSETDRDTFGRNEQFF.